This passage covers 25 T cell receptor beta chains from one sample sequenced in a study of Graves' ophthalmopathy and Graves' hyperthyroidism. RNA transcripts served as template for amplifying TCR beta CDR3 sequences. First-round RT-PCR employed HTBI primers, with a second-round multiplex PCR after it. TCRdb reanalysed the multiplex PCR reads using MiXCR and keeps one entry per CDR3 protein. The data contain 350,000 or so distinct CDR3 sequences, roughly 15% of them singletons. Material for sequencing was peripheral blood. These receptors originate from an adult man with Graves' ophthalmopathy.

This clonotype was seen repeatedly, ten times or more. The chain uses TRBV28 and TRBJ2-7; D is ambiguous. Germline-derived CDR1 and CDR2 are MDHEN and SYDVKM. V was trimmed by 7 bases and J by 2 bases, leaving 15 bases between them. The CDR3 length is 14 residues. CDR3: CASNHGIPTYEQYF. The CDR3 DNA follows: TGTGCCAGCAACCATGGAATCCCCACCTACGAGCAGTACTTC.

The genes are TRBV29-1 and TRBJ2-5; TRBD2 matches 10 bases. CDR1 SQVTM and CDR2 ANQGSEA come from the germline V gene. This CDR3 contains 13 residues. V shed 6 bases and J 2 bases; nucleotides not matched to a gene: 3. CDR3 loop: CSVLAGRQETQYF. In DNA form, the CDR3 reads TGCAGCGTACTAGCGGGACGTCAAGAGACCCAGTACTTC. Based on the CDR3 plus reference TRBV29-1 and TRBJ2-5, the full variable domain is SAVISQKPSRDICQRGTSLTIQCQVDSQVTMMFWYRQQPGQSLTLIATANQGSEATYESGFVIDKFPISRPNLTFSTLTVSNMSPEDSSIYLCSVLAGRQETQYFGPGTRLLVL.

This clonotype was counted many times. The chain is built from TRBV2 and TRBJ1-4; 8 positions agree with TRBD1. The CDR3 contains 15 residues. Germline CDR1 is SNHLY and CDR2 is FYNNEI. Germline trimming cut 6 bases from V and 8 bases from J; bases unmatched to any gene: 11. DNA for the CDR3: TGTGCCAGCAGCGTGGACAGGGCCGGGAGGGAAAAACTGTTTTTT. It codes for CASSVDRAGREKLFF.

V is TRBV11-2 and J is TRBJ2-5; 7 nucleotides line up with TRBD2. Germline V gene data show CDR1 as SGHAT and CDR2 as FQNNGV. This CDR3 has 15 residues. V lost 4 bases, J lost 5 bases, and 10 bases stayed unmatched. CDR3 sequence (DNA): TGTGCCAGCAGCTGGGGGGGGAACCCTGGGGAGACCCAGTACTTC. Translated, it gives CASSWGGNPGETQYF.

This clonotype was seen repeatedly, ten times or more. This chain connects TRBV27 to TRBJ1-1, with D unclear. The CDR3 sequence is 16 residues long. V shed 4 bases and J shed 3 bases, with 18 bases lying between them. Germline lookup yields CDR1 MNHEY and CDR2 SMNVEV (reference sequence). The CDR3, as DNA: TGTGCCAGCAGTTCCCTCGGTGGCGCAGAGGACACTGAAGCTTTCTTT. Its protein product is CASSSLGGAEDTEAFF.

This clonotype was seen repeatedly, ten times or more. This rearrangement joins TRBV6-1 to TRBJ1-5; D is unclear. The CDR3 is 15 residues long. CDR1 is MNHNS and CDR2 is SASEGT in the germline V gene. Trimming removed 5 bases at V and 0 bases at J, with 11 bases between. The CDR3 here is CASSRNRYSNQPQHF. CDR3 DNA: TGTGCCAGCAGTAGAAACAGATATAGCAATCAGCCCCAGCATTTT.

In this sample, this clonotype turned up many times. V gene TRBV11-2 combines with J gene TRBJ2-5; TRBD2 aligns across 12 bases. This CDR3 is built from 15 residues. Germline CDR1 and CDR2: SGHAT and FQNNGV. The V segment lost 4 bases and the J segment 5 bases; nucleotides outside the gene matches: 5. The CDR3: CASSSLAGGAETQYF. The CDR3 DNA sequence: TGTGCCAGCAGCTCCCTAGCGGGGGGGGCCGAGACCCAGTACTTC.

The V gene is TRBV24-1, the J gene TRBJ1-5, with TRBD1 matching over 7 bases. In germline, CDR1 is KGHDR, CDR2 SFDVKD. J was trimmed by 6 bases and V by 7 bases; bases with no gene match: 8. The CDR3 is made up of 14 amino acids. The CDR3 sequence is CATSDRAGSQPQHF. CDR3 DNA sequence: TGTGCCACCAGCGACAGGGCCGGCAGTCAGCCCCAGCATTTT.

The gene calls are TRBV12-3 or TRBV12-4 and TRBJ1-1; D possibly corresponds to TRBD1 (5 bases). Trimming stripped 6 bases from V and 4 bases from J, with 12 bases between. The CDR3 contains 13 residues. The CDR3 loop is CASRETGTTEAFF. The CDR3 DNA reads TGTGCCAGCAGAGAGACGGGGACCACTGAAGCTTTCTTT.

The chain couples TRBV6-1 to TRBJ1-5; D is unresolved. The V gene's germline CDR1 is MNHNS and CDR2 SASEGT. This CDR3 comprises 13 residues. The V end lost 5 bases, the J end lost 5 bases, and 10 bases lay between the germline ends. CDR3 region: CASSRTEDQPQHF. For the CDR3, the DNA is TGTGCCAGCAGTCGAACGGAGGATCAGCCCCAGCATTTT.

There are many counts of this clonotype. This rearrangement joins TRBV28 to TRBJ2-5; 7 bases match TRBD2. CDR1 is MDHEN and CDR2 is SYDVKM in the germline V gene. The CDR3 consists of 14 residues. Trimming at V came to 6 bases and at J to 2 bases, leaving 6 bases not matched to a gene. Here the CDR3 DNA reads TGTGCCAGCAGCCCCGGGGGGAAGCAAGAGACCCAGTACTTC. Protein product: CASSPGGKQETQYF.

This clonotype was detected many times. Germline is not matched at one junction end, which may reflect a read error. The CDR3 sequence is CASKQGSIQPQHF. The CDR3 DNA reads as TGTGCCAGCAAACAGGGCAGCATTCAGCCCCAGCATTTT. The V and J genes are TRBV6-1 and TRBJ1-5; D is perhaps TRBD1 (6 bases). Germline CDR1 MNHNS, CDR2 SASEGT. The CDR3 consists of 13 residues.

In its sample, this clonotype was seen a few times. The chain is built from TRBV18 and TRBJ1-1; D remains unclear. The CDR3 runs to 13 residues. CDR1 is KGHSH and CDR2 is LQKENI in the germline V gene. V dropped 4 bases and J dropped 4 bases, with 10 bases sitting between them. CDR3 amino acids: CASSRAAGTEAFF. In nucleotides, the CDR3 is TGTGCCAGCTCACGGGCGGCCGGCACTGAAGCTTTCTTT.

This clonotype was recorded at least ten times. The gene calls are TRBV29-1 and TRBJ1-1, with TRBD1 as a possible D gene (5 bases). CDR3 size: 12 residues. Trimming left V 8 bases short and J 1 base short, with 11 bases between. The germline gives CDR1 SQVTM, CDR2 ANQGSEA. CDR3 loop: CSSTDRNTEAFF. The CDR3 DNA reads TGCAGCTCGACCGACAGGAACACTGAAGCTTTCTTT.

This clonotype showed up many times. In DNA, the CDR3 is TGTGCCAGCAGCTTAAGAGGGGGTGTACAGCCCCAGCATTTT. It encodes CASSLRGGVQPQHF. This chain links TRBV7-2 with TRBJ1-5; maybe TRBD1 (6 bases). The CDR3 extends over 14 amino acids. Germline V gene lookup returns CDR1 SGHTA and CDR2 FQGNSA. Trimming left V 2 bases short and J 7 bases short, with 12 bases between.

This clonotype was seen ten or more times. The chain combines TRBV3-1 with TRBJ1-3; TRBD1 matches at 7 bases. The germline CDR1 and CDR2 sequences are LGHDT and YNNKEL (reference sequence). This CDR3 is 15 amino acids long. J was trimmed by 4 bases and V by 3 bases; bases with no gene match: 6. The CDR3 sequence: CASSQIQGSGNTIYF. The CDR3 DNA reads TGTGCCAGCAGCCAGATACAGGGGAGCGGAAACACCATATATTTT.

This clonotype was counted at least ten times. The J gene is TRBJ2-7, the V gene TRBV20-1; 7 positions agree with TRBD2. This CDR3 is built from 12 residues. V dropped 3 bases and J dropped 9; count of bases not matched to a gene: 8. Germline V gene data show CDR1 as DFQATT and CDR2 as SNEGSKA (reference sequence). CDR3 DNA: TGCAGTGCTAGGGGAGCGGGAATCAGGCAGTACTTC. Its protein is CSARGAGIRQYF.

This clonotype was picked up many times. J is TRBJ1-2 and V is TRBV30; 7 bases line up with TRBD1. With V trimmed by 6 bases and J by 2 bases, 15 bases remained unmatched. The CDR3 consists of 16 residues. Germline V gene data show CDR1 as GTSNPN and CDR2 as SVGIG (reference sequence). The CDR3 reads CACPTTGPPTNYGYTF. DNA for the CDR3: TGTGCCTGCCCTACGACAGGGCCTCCAACAAACTATGGCTACACCTTC.

This clonotype was detected ten times or more. The chain recombines TRBV20-1 with TRBJ1-6; no clear D. The CDR3 runs to 15 residues. Between the trimmed V and J ends, which lost 3 bases and 0 bases, there was a span of 9 bases. In germline, CDR1 is DFQATT, CDR2 SNEGSKA (reference sequence). The CDR3 nucleotides read TGCAGTGCTAGCGACACAAGCTCCTATAATTCACCCCTCCACTTT. It encodes CSASDTSSYNSPLHF.

A single count supports this clonotype. The chain links TRBV7-2 to TRBJ2-5, with D possibly TRBD2 on 6 matching bases. Germline values: CDR1 SGHTA, CDR2 FQGNSA. The CDR3 covers 14 residues. Trimming pared 1 base from V and 5 bases from J, leaving 11 bases between. The CDR3 nucleotides are TGTGCCAGCAGCTTAGTAGCGGAGGGGGAGACCCAGTACTTC. This translates into CASSLVAEGETQYF.

This clonotype came up many times. The chain recombines TRBV5-1 with TRBJ1-1, with 11 positions matching TRBD1. With 3 bases clipped from V and 7 bases from J, the junction kept 8 bases outside the gene matches. Germline V gives CDR1 SGHRS, CDR2 YFSETQ. The CDR3 contains 15 residues. The DNA of the CDR3 is TGCGCCAGCAGCTGGGACAGGGGGTCTTTAGGTGAAGCTTTCTTT. It is translated as CASSWDRGSLGEAFF.

This clonotype showed up many times. The chain has TRBV27 and TRBJ2-7, with D possibly being TRBD1 (6 bases). Trimming left V 2 bases short and J 2 bases short, with 19 bases between. The CDR3 totals 17 residues. Germline V gives CDR1 MNHEY, CDR2 SMNVEV (reference sequence). This CDR3 is CASSLHHPRDKTYEQYF. In DNA form, the CDR3 reads TGTGCCAGCAGTTTACACCACCCCCGGGACAAGACCTACGAGCAGTACTTC.

The chain links TRBV7-2 to TRBJ1-2; D uncertain. V lost 1 base and J 3 bases, leaving 9 bases between the germline ends. CDR3 length: 14 amino acids. The germline CDR1 and CDR2 sequences are SGHTA and FQGNSA. The chain's CDR3 is CASSLGQWDYGYTF. CDR3 coding DNA: TGTGCCAGCAGCTTAGGGCAGTGGGACTATGGCTACACCTTC.

This clonotype has ten or more counts. V and J are TRBV6-2 or TRBV6-3 and TRBJ2-7; possible D gene TRBD2, 5 bases. The CDR3 is 16 amino acids. Germline values: CDR1 MNHEY, CDR2 SVGEGT. With 0 bases removed from V and 0 bases from J, the gap between germline ends came to 12 bases. CDR3 nucleotide sequence: TGTGCCAGCAGTTACTCTTGGCTAGCCAGCTCCTACGAGCAGTACTTC. It specifies CASSYSWLASSYEQYF.

This clonotype was seen at least ten times. The rearrangement uses TRBV28 and TRBJ1-3; D remains unclear. Germline loops: CDR1 MDHEN, CDR2 SYDVKM. This CDR3 spans 13 amino acids. V was clipped by 6 bases and J by 4 bases, with 10 bases between them. For the CDR3, the DNA is TGTGCCAGCAGCGGGCCCCTCGGAAACACCATATATTTT. This codes for CASSGPLGNTIYF.